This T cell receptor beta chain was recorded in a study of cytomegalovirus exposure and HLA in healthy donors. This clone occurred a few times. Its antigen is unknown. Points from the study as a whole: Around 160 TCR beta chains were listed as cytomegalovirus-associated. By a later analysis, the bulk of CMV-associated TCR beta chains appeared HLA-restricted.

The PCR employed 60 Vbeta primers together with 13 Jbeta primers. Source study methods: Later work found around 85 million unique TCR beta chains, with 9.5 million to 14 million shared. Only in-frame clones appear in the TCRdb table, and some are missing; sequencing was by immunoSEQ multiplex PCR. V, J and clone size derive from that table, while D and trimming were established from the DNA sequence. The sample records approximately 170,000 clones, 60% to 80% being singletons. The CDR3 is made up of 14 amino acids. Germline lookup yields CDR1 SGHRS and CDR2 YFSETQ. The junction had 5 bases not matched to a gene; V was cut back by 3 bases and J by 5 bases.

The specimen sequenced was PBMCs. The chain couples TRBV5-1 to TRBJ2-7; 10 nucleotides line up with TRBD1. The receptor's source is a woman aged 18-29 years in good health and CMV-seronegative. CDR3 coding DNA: TGCGCCAGCAGCTCGGGACAGGGGCTCGACGAGCAGTACTTC. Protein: CASSSGQGLDEQYF.